A selection of T cell receptor beta chains follows, all from one sample in a study of response to subunit inactivated influenza vaccine. TCRdb used MiXCR to reprocess the RT-PCR reads, holding one entry per CDR3 protein. Altogether hundreds of thousands of distinct CDR3 sequences are present, 25% being singletons, with the ten largest covering 1.9%. Sequenced material: CD4+ T cells sorted from PBMCs, taken around 5 days after vaccination. All receptors derive from a man between 45 and 60 years old who received an inactivated influenza vaccine. The CDR3 runs from the conserved cysteine through the conserved F or W. A D gene is named only where the DNA matches it firmly. The size of a clone is reported for some rows only, either as once, few or many, or as a class for expanded clones.

clone_size d_call j_call v_call cdr3_aa cdr3_nt
. . TRBJ2-5 TRBV20-1 CSASDRTAAQETQYF TGCAGTGCCAGCGACCGGACCGCGGCCCAAGAGACCCAGTACTTC
. . TRBJ2-2 TRBV15 CATKGAGELFF TGTGCCACCAAGGGTGCCGGGGAGCTGTTTTTT
. TRBD1 TRBJ1-2 TRBV15 CATSWDRGPSGYTF TGTGCCACCAGCTGGGACAGGGGACCTTCTGGCTACACCTTC
. TRBD2 TRBJ2-3 TRBV29-1 CSVQTSGVADTQYF TGCAGCGTCCAGACTAGCGGGGTGGCAGATACGCAGTATTTT
. . TRBJ2-5 TRBV5-1 CASSITLTGSRETQYF TGCGCCAGCAGCATAACCCTCACAGGTTCTCGAGAGACCCAGTACTTC
. . TRBJ2-4 TRBV7-2 CASSLWEKQNIQYF TGTGCCAGCAGCTTGTGGGAAAAACAGAACATTCAGTACTTC
. TRBD2 TRBJ2-5 TRBV20-1 CSAIAGTSGTPQYF TGCAGTGCCATCGCCGGGACTAGCGGGACTCCCCAGTACTTC
few TRBD1 TRBJ1-1 TRBV3-1 CASSLSGQVNTEAFF TGTGCCAGCAGCCTATCAGGACAGGTGAACACTGAAGCTTTCTTT
. TRBD2 TRBJ2-1 TRBV5-1 CASSFLTSGGATREQFF TGCGCCAGCAGCTTTTTGACTAGCGGGGGGGCCACGCGTGAGCAGTTCTTC
. TRBD1 TRBJ2-7 TRBV24-1 CATSDSRQGPLQQYF TGTGCCACCAGTGACTCTCGACAGGGCCCCCTTCAGCAGTACTTC
. . TRBJ1-1 TRBV29-1 CSGGHFNTEAFF TGCAGCGGGGGACATTTCAACACTGAAGCTTTCTTT
few . TRBJ2-1 TRBV7-2 CASSPPGEQFF TGTGCCAGCAGCCCCCCCGGTGAGCAGTTCTTC
. . TRBJ2-7 TRBV5-1 CASSGGRSPYEQYF TGCGCCAGCAGCGGGGGACGGTCCCCATACGAGCAGTACTTC
few . TRBJ1-1 TRBV20-1 CSASWGGLTNEAFF TGCAGTGCTAGCTGGGGGGGACTGACAAATGAAGCTTTCTTT
. TRBD1 TRBJ1-1 TRBV6-6 CASRGQANTEAFF TGTGCCAGCAGGGGACAGGCGAACACTGAAGCTTTCTTT
. TRBD2 TRBJ2-3 TRBV7-2 CASSIGTSGTDTQYF TGTGCCAGCAGCATCGGGACTAGCGGCACAGATACGCAGTATTTT
. . TRBJ2-6 TRBV6-2/TRBV6-3 CASSLQGLRSGANVLTF TGTGCCAGCAGTCTACAGGGTTTGCGCTCTGGGGCCAACGTCCTGACTTTC
. TRBD2 TRBJ2-7 TRBV20-1 CCARDLGLAGGWGEQYF TGCTGTGCTAGAGACCTCGGACTAGCGGGAGGATGGGGCGAGCAGTACTTC
few TRBD2 TRBJ2-1 TRBV20-1 CSAQGIAGGSHTYNEQFF TGCAGTGCCCAGGGGATAGCGGGGGGGAGCCATACCTACAATGAGCAGTTCTTC
few TRBD1 TRBJ2-4 TRBV12-3/TRBV12-4 CASSSGTGGAKNIQYF TGTGCCAGCAGTTCCGGGACAGGGGGCGCCAAAAACATTCAGTACTTC
. TRBD2 TRBJ2-1 TRBV9 CASSVDVAGIGELFF TGTGCCAGCAGCGTAGACGTAGCGGGAATAGGAGAGCTGTTCTTC
. . TRBJ1-1 TRBV2 CASSDGGLNTEAFF TGTGCCAGCAGTGACGGGGGATTGAACACTGAAGCTTTCTTT
few TRBD1 TRBJ2-7 TRBV14 CASSLVGAGGDEQYF TGTGCCAGCAGCCTAGTCGGGGCAGGGGGCGATGAGCAGTACTTC
. . TRBJ2-2 TRBV11-2 CASSLDKYTGELFF TGTGCCAGCAGCTTAGACAAGTACACCGGGGAGCTGTTTTTT
few . TRBJ2-7 TRBV2 CASSKVESEQYF TGTGCCAGCAGTAAAGTCGAATCCGAGCAGTACTTC
. . TRBJ1-5 TRBV12-3/TRBV12-4 CASSYQGDQPQHF TGTGCCAGCAGTTATCAAGGGGATCAGCCCCAGCATTTT
few . TRBJ1-1 TRBV6-6 CASSYARAEAFF TGTGCCAGCAGTTACGCCCGCGCTGAAGCTTTCTTT
few . TRBJ2-3 TRBV6-2/TRBV6-3 CASSWDLSTDTQYF TGTGCCAGCAGCTGGGACCTGAGCACAGATACGCAGTATTTT
. . TRBJ2-2 TRBV14 CASAALFTGELFF TGTGCCAGCGCGGCGCTTTTCACCGGGGAGCTGTTTTTT
. . TRBJ1-1 TRBV12-3/TRBV12-4 CASSGGPFTEAFF TGTGCCAGCAGCGGAGGGCCGTTCACTGAAGCTTTCTTT
few TRBD1 TRBJ2-1 TRBV5-1 CASSSNAGTGANEQFF TGCGCCAGCAGTTCTAATGCCGGGACAGGGGCCAATGAGCAGTTCTTC